The 20 T cell receptor beta chains presented below share a single source sample, sequenced in a study of T cells after yellow fever vaccination. Each CDR3 protein is one row after TCRdb ran MiXCR on the 5' RACE reads. The sample has around 300,000 distinct CDR3 sequences; around 13% are singletons. Sequenced here: CD4+ T cells sorted from PBMCs, sampled 45 days after the yellow fever booster vaccination. The receptor set was obtained from a man between 25 and 39 years old who received the YFV17D yellow fever vaccine.

The genes are TRBV9 and TRBJ2-2; TRBD2 aligns across 7 bases. Germline CDR1 and CDR2: SGDLS and YYNGEE. The J segment lost 5 bases and the V segment lost 4 bases, leaving 8 bases of the junction unmatched. This CDR3 is built from 15 residues. As DNA, the CDR3 is TGTGCCAGCAGCCCCCGTGGTAGCGGGACCGGGGAGCTGTTTTTT. This codes for CASSPRGSGTGELFF.

The V call is TRBV21-1, the J call TRBJ2-1; the table's D gene call, TRBD2, was not cross checked with the DNA. TRBV21-1 is a pseudogene locus. This CDR3 is built from 19 residues. CDR3 sequence (DNA): TGTGCCAGCAGCAAAGATAGGGTCCTAGCGGCACGCTCCTACAATGAGCAGTTCTTC. This codes for CASSKDRVLAARSYNEQFF.

The chain carries TRBV7-2 and TRBJ2-1; tentatively, D is TRBD1 (6 bases). CDR3 length equals 14 residues. The ends were cut back, 5 bases at V and 6 bases at J, with 14 bases in the middle. Germline V gene data show CDR1 as SGHTA and CDR2 as FQGNSA. CDR3 bases: TGTGCCAGCAGCGTACAGGGTCCGGGCAATGAGCAGTTCTTC. The encoded protein is CASSVQGPGNEQFF. Variable domain in full (rest from reference TRBV7-2 and TRBJ2-1): GAGVSQSPSNKVTEKGKDVELRCDPISGHTALYWYRQSLGQGLEFLIYFQGNSAPDKSGLPSDRFSAERTGGSVSTLTIQRTQQEDSAVYLCASSVQGPGNEQFFGPGTRLTVL.

This clonotype turned up a few times. The rearrangement links TRBV3-1 to TRBJ2-3; possibly TRBD2 for D (6 bases). This CDR3 is 18 amino acids long. CDR1 and CDR2 from the germline V gene are LGHDT and YNNKEL (reference sequence). V lost 0 bases, J lost 2 bases, and 18 bases lay in between. CDR3 protein: CASSQDSTFRDFTDTQYF. The CDR3 DNA follows: TGTGCCAGCAGCCAAGATTCTACCTTCCGGGACTTCACAGATACGCAGTATTTT.

The chain combines TRBV5-1 with TRBJ2-1; 7 bases are a match to TRBD2. The CDR3 extends over 15 amino acids. J lost 3 bases, V lost 1 base, and 4 bases had no gene match. CDR1 and CDR2 (germline): SGHRS, YFSETQ. The CDR3 is CASSLLAEDYNEQFF. The CDR3 bases are TGCGCCAGCAGCTTGCTAGCGGAAGACTACAATGAGCAGTTCTTC.

This clonotype was counted at least ten times. The CDR3 loop is CASRNRDKRGADTQYF. The CDR3 coding sequence is TGCGCCAGCAGGAACCGGGACAAACGAGGAGCAGATACGCAGTATTTT. This chain links TRBV10-1 with TRBJ2-3, with D possibly matching TRBD1 (6 bases). CDR3 length equals 16 residues. The V gene's germline CDR1 is WNHNN and CDR2 SYGVQD (reference sequence). Trimming took off 6 bases at V and 4 bases at J, with 20 bases between the two ends.

This clonotype has just a few counts. An end of the junction differs from the germline gene, which may be a read error. The chain links TRBV7-9 to TRBJ2-1; 10 nucleotides align to TRBD2. The CDR3 covers 14 residues. Germline loops: CDR1 SEHNR, CDR2 FQNEAQ (reference sequence). The CDR3 is CASSLAGARNEQFF. DNA for the CDR3: TGTGCCAGCAGCCTAGCGGGAGCTAGGAATGAGCAGTTCTTC. The whole variable domain, remainder taken from reference TRBV7-9 and TRBJ2-1, is DTGVSQNPRHKITKRGQNVTFRCDPISEHNRLYWYRQTLGQGPEFLTYFQNEAQLEKSRLLSDRFSAERPKGSFSTLEIQRTEQGDSAMYLCASSLAGARNEQFFGPGTRLTVL.

This clonotype was counted only a few times. This rearrangement joins TRBV10-3 to TRBJ1-6; tentative D call: TRBD1 (5 bases). CDR1 and CDR2 from the germline V gene are ENHRY and SYGVKD. The CDR3 loop spans 16 amino acids. Trimming stripped 3 bases from V and 2 bases from J, with 11 bases between. CDR3 sequence: CAISDATGPYNSPLHF. In nucleotides, the CDR3 is TGTGCCATCAGTGACGCGACGGGGCCCTATAATTCACCCCTCCACTTT.

This clonotype was detected only a few times. J is TRBJ1-2 and V is TRBV6-1; D is ambiguous. Looked up from germline, CDR1 is MNHNS and CDR2 is SASEGT. Trimming removed 4 bases from V and 4 bases from J, with 16 bases in between. The CDR3 runs 15 residues. The CDR3 protein is CASSAGRRSSYGYTF. CDR3 coding DNA: TGTGCCAGCAGTGCCGGACGGAGGTCCTCCTATGGCTACACCTTC.

This clonotype has a handful of counts. The CDR3 region is CSVISGAYEQYF. For the CDR3, the DNA is TGCAGCGTTATCAGCGGAGCATACGAGCAGTACTTC. This chain joins TRBV29-1 and TRBJ2-7; possible D gene TRBD2, 5 bases. Germline CDR1 SQVTM, CDR2 ANQGSEA. CDR3 length equals 12 residues. With 5 bases removed from V and 4 bases from J, the gap between germline ends came to 12 bases.

The chain employs TRBV2 and TRBJ2-1; 12 bases map to TRBD2. The ends lost 9 bases at V and 4 bases at J; junction bases unmatched: 7. CDR1 SNHLY and CDR2 FYNNEI come from the germline V gene. The CDR3 is 15 residues long. This CDR3 is CASETSGSLYNEQFF. The CDR3 coding sequence is TGTGCCAGTGAGACTAGCGGGAGCCTTTACAATGAGCAGTTCTTC. The whole variable domain, filled in from reference TRBV2 and TRBJ2-1, reads EPEVTQTPSHQVTQMGQEVILRCVPISNHLYFYWYRQILGQKVEFLVSFYNNEISEKSEIFDDQFSVERPDGSNFTLKIRSTKLEDSAMYFCASETSGSLYNEQFFGPGTRLTVL.

Many counts were recorded for this clonotype. This sequence joins TRBV4-2 and TRBJ2-2, with D perhaps TRBD1 (6 bases). CDR1 and CDR2 (germline): LGHNA, YNFKEQ. Trimming removed 5 bases from V and 9 bases from J, with 19 bases in between. The CDR3 has 15 amino acids. The CDR3 DNA is TGTGCCAGCAGCGAAAACAGGGTATCGTGGCGGGAGCTGTTTTTT. It codes for CASSENRVSWRELFF.

This clonotype was counted only a few times. This chain links TRBV30 with TRBJ1-1, with 9 bases aligning to TRBD1. CDR3 length: 15 amino acids. J gave up 3 bases and V 6 bases, and 11 bases lay outside the gene matches. Germline CDR1 reads GTSNPN; CDR2 reads SVGIG (reference sequence). CDR3 coding DNA: TGTGCCTGTCATCCCGGGACAGGGAGGTACACTGAAGCTTTCTTT. This codes for CACHPGTGRYTEAFF.

The chain is built from TRBV5-6 and TRBJ2-4; D perhaps matches TRBD1 (5 bases). Trimming left V 2 bases short and J 5 bases short, with 8 bases between. There are 13 residues in the CDR3. Germline V lookup: CDR1 SGHDT, CDR2 YYEEEE. The CDR3 spells CASSLVQENIQYF. The CDR3 bases are TGTGCCAGCAGCTTAGTACAGGAAAACATTCAGTACTTC.

The V and J genes are TRBV7-2 and TRBJ2-1, with D maybe TRBD2 (6 bases). The length of the CDR3 is 14 residues. Germline V gene data show CDR1 as SGHTA and CDR2 as FQGNSA. The V gene lost 5 bases and the J gene lost 3 bases, with 11 bases spanning the gap. Written as DNA, the CDR3 is TGTGCCAGCAGCCCCGGGACTTACTACAATGAGCAGTTCTTC. It translates to CASSPGTYYNEQFF.

This clonotype has only a few counts. The chain employs TRBV20-1 and TRBJ2-2; D unclear. This CDR3 has 14 residues. Germline V lookup: CDR1 DFQATT, CDR2 SNEGSKA (reference sequence). V dropped 5 bases and J dropped 3 bases, with 13 bases sitting between them. As DNA, the CDR3 is TGCAGTGCTGAGTCTCCCGGCCACACCGGGGAGCTGTTTTTT. Amino acids: CSAESPGHTGELFF.

This clonotype occurred many times. The CDR3 bases are TGCAGCGTTCGGATGGGACACTCGGCCTACAATGAGCAGTTCTTC. Its protein product is CSVRMGHSAYNEQFF. The chain carries TRBV29-1 and TRBJ2-1, with TRBD1 as a possible D gene (6 bases). CDR3 size: 15 residues. Trimming took off 5 bases at V and 2 bases at J, with 16 bases between the two ends. The germline CDR1 and CDR2 sequences are SQVTM and ANQGSEA.

This chain joins TRBV6-2 or TRBV6-3 and TRBJ2-1, with 10 bases aligning to TRBD2. Per the germline V gene, CDR1 is MNHEY and CDR2 is SVGEGT. V lost 2 bases and J lost 12; bases outside the gene matches: 10. CDR3 length: 15 residues. The CDR3 bases are TGTGCCAGCAGTTACCGAAGCGGGAGGGCCTTTCGGCAGTTCTTC. Its protein is CASSYRSGRAFRQFF.

The chain has TRBV4-2 and TRBJ2-7; 7 bases align to TRBD1. V trimming: 0 bases; J trimming: 4 bases; junction bases outside the gene matches: 6. Per germline, CDR1 LGHNA and CDR2 YNFKEQ. The CDR3 contains 15 residues. CDR3 coding DNA: TGTGCCAGCAGCCAAGATCTAGGACAGGCTTACGAGCAGTACTTC. Translated, it gives CASSQDLGQAYEQYF.

This clonotype was counted a few times. The V gene is TRBV12-3 or TRBV12-4, the J gene TRBJ1-2; D gene ambiguous. The CDR3 is 15 residues long. V was trimmed by 3 bases and J by 0 bases, leaving 11 bases between them. The CDR3 region has the DNA TGTGCCAGCAGTTTCGGGGAGGCGGCTAACTATGGCTACACCTTC. Translating it yields CASSFGEAANYGYTF.